The 29 T cell receptor beta chains below come from one sample, sequenced in a study of T cell responses to AZD1222 COVID-19 vaccine. Method: immunoSEQ multiplex PCR; TCRdb's copy keeps in-frame clones and lacks some. The sample consists of approximately 200,000 clones, about 94% of them appearing once. This specimen consisted of peripheral blood, obtained on day 0 of AZD1222 vaccination. Receptors were obtained from an adult in good health.

CDR3 residues: CASSYQGDLSAFF. DNA of the CDR3: TGTGCCAGCAGTTACCAGGGCGACCTTTCAGCTTTCTTT. V is TRBV6-5 and J is TRBJ1-1, with D possibly being TRBD1 (5 bases). Germline CDR1 is MNHEY and CDR2 is SVGAGI. The CDR3 loop spans 13 amino acids. Between the trimmed V and J ends, which lost 2 bases and 10 bases, there was a span of 14 bases.

The rearrangement joins TRBV2 to TRBJ2-7, with 9 bases matching TRBD1. CDR1 and CDR2 from the germline V gene are SNHLY and FYNNEI. The CDR3 is 15 amino acids. Trimming cost V 3 bases and J 4 bases; bases outside gene matches: 7. The CDR3 loop is CASSETGTGRYEQYF. CDR3 nucleotides: TGTGCCAGCAGTGAGACCGGGACAGGGCGGTACGAGCAGTACTTC.

The V call is TRBV10-3, the J call TRBJ1-1; D unresolved. V was trimmed by 3 bases and J by 1 base, leaving 12 bases between them. The CDR3 runs 15 residues. Germline CDR1 reads ENHRY; CDR2 reads SYGVKD. Written as DNA, the CDR3 is TGTGCCATCAGTGATCGGGGTTTCGGGAACACTGAAGCTTTCTTT. This codes for CAISDRGFGNTEAFF.

The chain has TRBV6-6 and TRBJ1-2; D is ambiguous. CDR3 length: 12 residues. Trimming removed 8 bases from V and 2 bases from J, with 9 bases in between. CDR1 is MNHNY and CDR2 is SVGAGI in the germline V gene (reference sequence). The CDR3 loop is CASVGPNYGYTF. CDR3 in DNA: TGTGCCAGCGTAGGGCCCAACTATGGCTACACCTTC.

This chain links TRBV9 with TRBJ1-1; TRBD1 agrees at 7 bases. The V and J ends lost 3 bases and 3 bases, in that order; junction bases with no gene match: 8. Germline V gene sequence: CDR1 SGDLS, CDR2 YYNGEE. The CDR3 is 15 residues long. CDR3 protein: CASSARGLPDTEAFF. The CDR3 coding sequence is TGTGCCAGCAGCGCCAGGGGGTTACCGGACACTGAAGCTTTCTTT. The full variable domain, completed using reference TRBV9 and TRBJ1-1, is DSGVTQTPKHLITATGQRVTLRCSPRSGDLSVYWYQQSLDQGLQFLIQYYNGEERAKGNILERFSAQQFPDLHSELNLSSLELGDSALYFCASSARGLPDTEAFFGQGTRLTVV.

The gene calls are TRBV28 and TRBJ1-4; 7 nucleotides align to TRBD1. V shed 6 bases and J 2 bases; nucleotides not matched to a gene: 3. CDR3 length: 14 residues. Germline CDR1 MDHEN, CDR2 SYDVKM. The CDR3 DNA reads TGTGCCAGCAGCCAGGGACAGACTAATGAAAAACTGTTTTTT. Its translation is CASSQGQTNEKLFF.

J is TRBJ1-2 and V is TRBV28; D gene unclear. Trimming shortened V by 4 bases and J by 7 bases, and 7 bases separated the two germline ends. Germline V gene sequence: CDR1 MDHEN, CDR2 SYDVKM. The CDR3 loop spans 11 amino acids. CDR3 residues: CASSSPRGYTF. DNA of the CDR3: TGTGCCAGCAGTTCACCGCGTGGCTACACCTTC.

This clone was seen a single time. The chain joins TRBV3-1 (or the pseudogene TRBV3-2) to TRBJ1-2; D is unresolved. V was pared by 6 bases and J by 4 bases, with 21 bases between. The germline CDR1 and CDR2 sequences are LGHDT and YNNKEL (reference sequence). The CDR3 runs to 16 residues. The DNA of the CDR3 is TGTGCCAGCAGTATTAAAGGACGGGAACAGTTCTATGGCTACACCTTC. It encodes CASSIKGREQFYGYTF.

This chain connects TRBV6-1 to TRBJ2-3, with 9 bases lining up with TRBD2. The CDR3 totals 16 residues. Germline values: CDR1 MNHNS, CDR2 SASEGT. The J segment lost 8 bases and the V segment lost 1 base, leaving 10 bases of the junction unmatched. This CDR3 is CASSEGAGGVAATQYF. The CDR3 DNA sequence: TGTGCCAGCAGTGAAGGAGCGGGAGGTGTGGCTGCTACGCAGTATTTT.

This chain joins TRBV15 and TRBJ2-5; D gene ambiguous. The CDR3 totals 14 residues. CDR1 is LNHNV, CDR2 YYDKDF, per germline (reference sequence). Trimming pared 0 bases from V and 3 bases from J, leaving 8 bases between. CDR3 in DNA: TGTGCCACCAGCAGAGATAAGCAGAAAGAGACCCAGTACTTC. Translated, it gives CATSRDKQKETQYF.

This chain uses TRBV10-2 with TRBJ2-7; no clear D. Per the germline V gene, CDR1 is WSHSY and CDR2 is SAAADI. Trimming left V 6 bases short and J 4 bases short, with 7 bases between. This CDR3 has 11 amino acids. The CDR3, as DNA: TGCGCCAGCAGCGACCTATACGAGCAGTACTTC. It translates to CASSDLYEQYF.

The chain is built from TRBV6-1 and TRBJ1-6, with 7 bases lining up with TRBD1. This CDR3 has 16 amino acids. V lost 3 bases, J lost 2 bases, and 4 bases stayed unmatched. The germline CDR1 and CDR2 sequences are MNHNS and SASEGT. CDR3 amino acids: CASSDTGETYNSPLHF. The CDR3 nucleotides are TGTGCCAGCAGTGACACAGGGGAGACCTATAATTCACCCCTCCACTTT.

CDR3 DNA: TGTGCCAGCAGGAGACCGGGACAGCCTCCCCATGAGCAGTTCTTC. Translating gives CASRRPGQPPHEQFF. This chain joins TRBV28 and TRBJ2-1; 7 bases line up with TRBD1. V shed 6 bases and J 8 bases; nucleotides not matched to a gene: 13. Germline V CDR1 and CDR2: MDHEN, SYDVKM. This CDR3 region has 15 residues. The whole variable domain, filled in from reference TRBV28 and TRBJ2-1, reads DVKVTQSSRYLVKRTGEKVFLECVQDMDHENMFWYRQDPGLGLRLIYFSYDVKMKEKGDIPEGYSVSREKKERFSLILESASTNQTSMYLCASRRPGQPPHEQFFGPGTRLTVL.

V and J are TRBV19 and TRBJ1-5; 7 nucleotides agree with TRBD1. Trimming cost V 7 bases and J 0 bases; bases outside gene matches: 9. Germline CDR1 is LNHDA and CDR2 is SQIVND (reference sequence). The CDR3 loop spans 16 amino acids. Here the CDR3 reads CASTLRGTDSNQPQHF. The CDR3 bases are TGTGCCAGTACCCTCCGGGGGACAGATAGCAATCAGCCCCAGCATTTT.

The rearrangement joins TRBV30 to TRBJ1-2; D perhaps matches TRBD1 (6 bases). The germline V and J ends were trimmed by 6 bases and 4 bases, with 15 bases remaining between them. Germline-derived CDR1 and CDR2 are GTSNPN and SVGIG (reference sequence). This CDR3 region has 13 residues. The CDR3 is CACKGGGGYGYTF. The CDR3 DNA sequence: TGTGCCTGTAAGGGGGGGGGCGGCTATGGCTACACCTTC.

This chain connects TRBV27 to TRBJ1-5; the D gene is possibly TRBD1 (5 bases). The germline gives CDR1 MNHEY, CDR2 SMNVEV (reference sequence). The CDR3 totals 14 residues. Trimming cost V 4 bases and J 3 bases, with 10 bases left between them. The CDR3 loop is CASSSSGPNQPQHF. The CDR3 nucleotides read TGTGCCAGCAGTTCCTCAGGGCCCAATCAGCCCCAGCATTTT.

The V and J genes are TRBV5-1 and TRBJ2-7; 9 bases are a match to TRBD1. The CDR3 spans 15 residues. CDR1 and CDR2 from the germline V gene are SGHRS and YFSETQ. V lost 4 bases to trimming and J lost 3 bases; unmatched junction nucleotides: 8. CDR3 in DNA: TGCGCCAGCAGCACCGCCGGGACAGGGTTCTACGAGCAGTACTTC. As protein: CASSTAGTGFYEQYF.

The chain links TRBV19 to TRBJ2-1; the D call may be TRBD1 or TRBD2 (5 bases each). The V gene lost 4 bases and the J gene lost 10 bases, with 14 bases spanning the gap. CDR1 and CDR2 from the germline V gene are LNHDA and SQIVND (reference sequence). The CDR3 runs to 13 residues. The CDR3 DNA follows: TGTGCCAGTAGTACGCACCGGGACCGAGAGCAGTTCTTC. Translating it yields CASSTHRDREQFF. Full variable domain (rest looked up from reference TRBV19 and TRBJ2-1): DGGITQSPKYLFRKEGQNVTLSCEQNLNHDAMYWYRQDPGQGLRLIYYSQIVNDFQKGDIAEGYSVSREKKESFPLTVTSAQKNPTAFYLCASSTHRDREQFFGPGTRLTVL.

The count of this clone is one. The genes are TRBV27 and TRBJ2-7, with 11 bases that match TRBD2. With 6 bases clipped from V and 3 bases from J, the junction kept 4 bases outside the gene matches. The CDR3 sequence is 14 residues long. CDR1 is MNHEY and CDR2 is SMNVEV in the germline V gene (reference sequence). The CDR3 loop reads CASRLAGGFYEQYF. The CDR3, as DNA: TGTGCCAGCAGGCTAGCGGGGGGTTTCTACGAGCAGTACTTC.

This chain joins TRBV5-1 and TRBJ2-1, with 8 positions matching TRBD1. The CDR3 is 16 residues long. V shed 0 bases, J shed 0 bases, and the junction held 2 bases outside the gene matches. The V gene's germline CDR1 is SGHRS and CDR2 YFSETQ. The CDR3 loop is CASSLAGTGSYNEQFF. The CDR3 DNA reads TGCGCCAGCAGCTTGGCCGGGACAGGCTCCTACAATGAGCAGTTCTTC.

This clone was counted a single time. The chain couples TRBV2 to TRBJ1-1, with TRBD1 identical over 10 bases. Germline-derived CDR1 and CDR2 are SNHLY and FYNNEI. Losses at the gene ends were 2 bases for V and 1 base for J; bases not matched to a gene: 4. This CDR3 is built from 16 residues. CDR3 nucleotide sequence: TGTGCCAGCAGTGAACGGGACAGGGGTCCGAACACTGAAGCTTTCTTT. It yields the protein CASSERDRGPNTEAFF.

CDR3 nucleotides: TGCGCCAGCAGCTTTGTTGCGGGAGCGAGTTACGAGCAGTACTTC. Protein sequence: CASSFVAGASYEQYF. This chain connects TRBV5-1 to TRBJ2-7; TRBD2 aligns across 7 bases. The CDR3 has 15 amino acids. Germline CDR1 reads SGHRS; CDR2 reads YFSETQ. After removal of 2 bases from V and 4 bases from J, the junction contained 9 bases not matched to a gene.

The chain has TRBV9 and TRBJ1-2; 7 nucleotides align to TRBD1. The CDR3 extends over 14 amino acids. CDR1 and CDR2 (germline): SGDLS, YYNGEE. V lost 3 bases and J lost 4; bases outside the gene matches: 6. For the CDR3, the DNA is TGTGCCAGCAGCGGTACGGGGACAGCCTATGGCTACACCTTC. Translation gives CASSGTGTAYGYTF.

The genes are TRBV21-1 and TRBJ2-5. TRBV21-1 is a listed pseudogene. The length of the CDR3 is 14 residues. The CDR3 loop reads CASSSPGHQETQYF. The CDR3 nucleotides are TGTGCCAGCAGCAGCCCGGGACACCAAGAGACCCAGTACTTC.

The V gene is TRBV19, the J gene TRBJ2-5; maybe TRBD1 (5 bases). V was pared by 5 bases and J by 5 bases, with 15 bases between. This CDR3 is 14 amino acids long. Germline CDR1 and CDR2: LNHDA and SQIVND (reference sequence). The CDR3 bases are TGTGCCAGTAGTCTGACCAGGGTGCGGGAGACCCAGTACTTC. Protein: CASSLTRVRETQYF.

The J gene is TRBJ1-3, the V gene TRBV28; no definite D call. The V gene lost 8 bases and the J gene lost 1 base, with 12 bases spanning the gap. Germline CDR1 is MDHEN and CDR2 is SYDVKM. This CDR3 is 14 amino acids long. The CDR3 sequence: CASAGIGSGNTIYF. CDR3 DNA: TGTGCCAGCGCAGGAATCGGGTCTGGAAACACCATATATTTT.

CDR3 sequence reads: CSLREIETQYF. DNA for the CDR3: TGCAGCCTACGGGAGATCGAGACCCAGTACTTC. This rearrangement joins TRBV20-1 to TRBJ2-5, with a weak D call TRBD2 (6 bases). CDR1 and CDR2 from the germline V gene are DFQATT and SNEGSKA (reference sequence). The CDR3 has 11 residues.

The table lists this clone with a count of one. The chain employs TRBV9 and TRBJ2-2; D is unclear. The CDR3 has 13 amino acids. V dropped 5 bases and J dropped 0 bases, with 5 bases sitting between them. Per the germline V gene, CDR1 is SGDLS and CDR2 is YYNGEE. Here the CDR3 reads CASRGANTGELFF. CDR3 bases: TGTGCCAGCAGAGGCGCGAACACCGGGGAGCTGTTTTTT.

This clone was observed a few times. The rearrangement uses TRBV7-2 and TRBJ2-7; no clear D gene. V was cut by 1 base and J by 3 bases, with 10 bases left in between. Germline loops: CDR1 SGHTA, CDR2 FQGNSA. CDR3 length: 14 residues. CDR3 in amino acids: CASSLVPRLYEQYF. The CDR3 DNA sequence: TGTGCCAGCAGCTTAGTTCCCCGGCTCTACGAGCAGTACTTC.